Detailed here is one T cell receptor (beta chain). TCRdb passed the RT-PCR reads through MiXCR, listing each CDR3 protein once. This sample has hundreds of thousands of distinct CDR3 sequences; 11% to 15% occur once, and the top ten carry roughly 3.9%. Looked up from germline, CDR1 is LGHNA and CDR2 is YSLEER. The CDR3 is 15 amino acids. V lost 3 bases to trimming and J lost 0 bases; unmatched junction nucleotides: 4. The rearrangement uses TRBV4-3 and TRBJ1-1; 7 nucleotides line up with TRBD1. This sequence was found in a female donor in good health, serving as a healthy control. The sequencing input was memory CD4+ T cells from blood. CDR3 nucleotide sequence: TGCGCCAGCAGCCAGCGGGGACAGATGAACACTGAAGCTTTCTTT. Its translation: CASSQRGQMNTEAFF.